The T cell receptor (beta chain) under discussion was sequenced for a study of tumor-infiltrating lymphocytes in primary liver carcinoma. Study information: Those enrolled were patients of both sexes, who were aged 30 to 69 years.

Remarks on this clonotype: One end of the junction is discordant with germline, which a read error may explain.

CDR3 size: 15 residues. The V gene's germline CDR1 is LGHNA and CDR2 YNFKEQ. RNA was extracted from whole blood without cell sorting, alongside germline DNA. Making TCR beta cDNA involved approximately 0.5 ug total RNA and a constant-region primer. Libraries covering TCR beta were generated through three nested multiplex PCR rounds (using a slightly modified ARM-PCR). Rounds one and two of PCR, each of roughly 11 cycles, were primed with TRBV1-TRBV30 forward primers and a C-beta reverse primer. TCRdb recomputed calls from the multiplex PCR reads with MiXCR, one row per CDR3 protein. The sample includes fewer than 400,000 distinct CDR3 sequences, roughly two thirds of them seen just once.

The receptor was derived from a man aged 40-55 years with primary liver carcinoma and hepatitis B virus infection. This chain joins TRBV4-2 and TRBJ2-7; 7 bases match TRBD1. The source material was peripheral blood. CDR3 amino acids: CTSSQRTGNSYEQYF. For the CDR3, the DNA is TGCACCAGCAGCCAACGGACAGGTAACTCCTACGAGCAGTACTTC.